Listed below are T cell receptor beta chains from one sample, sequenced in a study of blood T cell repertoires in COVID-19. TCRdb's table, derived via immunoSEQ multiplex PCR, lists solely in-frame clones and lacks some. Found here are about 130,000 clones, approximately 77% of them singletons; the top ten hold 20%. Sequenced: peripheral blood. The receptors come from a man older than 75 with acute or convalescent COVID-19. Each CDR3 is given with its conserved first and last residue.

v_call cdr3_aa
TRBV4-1 CASSQVTGQPQHF
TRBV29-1 CSVARGTGELFF
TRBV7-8 CASSSAGGQGIREQFF
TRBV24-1 CATRDSGNTIYF
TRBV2 CASSEDRLAKNIQYF
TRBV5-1 CASSRHRRNEQFF
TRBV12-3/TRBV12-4 CASTLGGPQHF
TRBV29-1 CSVDNRGVAETQYF
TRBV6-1 CASSEMGASTDTQYF
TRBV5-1 CASSRGQEHGYTF
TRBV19 CASSIMATGDGELFF
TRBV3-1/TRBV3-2 CASSQAGTGGISPLHF
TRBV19 CASSIVGRVMNTEAFF
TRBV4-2 CASSQRNSPLHF
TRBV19 CASREGQLQYF
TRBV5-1 CASSLAGSEVGSLHF
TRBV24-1 CATSGGQGRGNEQFF
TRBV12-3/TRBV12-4 CASSFTLEGGYTF
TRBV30 CAWTGTGGLIRNSPLHF
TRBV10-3 CAIRGRAESPLHF
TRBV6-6 CASSPPYTEAFF
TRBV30 CAWSVRNRELFF
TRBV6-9 CASSSEIIVEQFF
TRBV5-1 CASSLSKGDTGELFF
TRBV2 CASSGTASGYTF
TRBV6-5 CASWPGYGNTIYF
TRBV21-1 CASSKAGLAGVPDAYEQYF
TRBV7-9 CASSYNSHEAFF
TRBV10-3 CAISERFLNRASTDTQYF
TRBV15 CATSRDRSGEQYF